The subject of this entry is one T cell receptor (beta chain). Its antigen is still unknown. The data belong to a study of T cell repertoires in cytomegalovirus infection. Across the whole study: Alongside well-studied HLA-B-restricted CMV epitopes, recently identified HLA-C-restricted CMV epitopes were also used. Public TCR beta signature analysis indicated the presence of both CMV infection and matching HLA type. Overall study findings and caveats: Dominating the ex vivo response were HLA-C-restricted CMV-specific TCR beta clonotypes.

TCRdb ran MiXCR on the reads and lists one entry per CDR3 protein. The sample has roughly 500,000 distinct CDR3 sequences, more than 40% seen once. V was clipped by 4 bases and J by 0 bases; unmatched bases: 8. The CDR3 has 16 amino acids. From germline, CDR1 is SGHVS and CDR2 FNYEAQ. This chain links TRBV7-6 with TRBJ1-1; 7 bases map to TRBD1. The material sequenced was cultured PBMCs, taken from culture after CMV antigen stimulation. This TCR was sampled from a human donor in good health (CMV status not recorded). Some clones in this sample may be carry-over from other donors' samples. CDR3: CASSSGTEDVNTEAFF. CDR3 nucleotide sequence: TGTGCCAGCAGCTCGGGGACAGAAGATGTGAACACTGAAGCTTTCTTT.